Following are 24 T cell receptor beta chains from one sample sequenced in a study of CD8 T cells in Susac syndrome. Random hexamers were used to reverse transcribe roughly 0.5 to 1 ug of RNA. Each CDR3 protein is one row after TCRdb ran MiXCR on the immunoSEQ multiplex PCR reads. Seen here are some 200,000 distinct CDR3 sequences, 95% observed once, and the top ten hold less than 0.095%. Input material: CD4+ T cells from PBMCs. The receptor set was obtained from a human donor with multiple sclerosis.

This clonotype was counted once. J is TRBJ2-1 and V is TRBV12-3 or TRBV12-4; tentatively, D is TRBD2 (5 bases). CDR3 length: 14 residues. V shed 8 bases and J shed 1 base, with 12 bases lying between them. DNA for the CDR3: TGTGCCAGCGGGCGGGTTGATTCCTACAATGAGCAGTTCTTC. This sequence encodes CASGRVDSYNEQFF.

This chain connects TRBV3-1 to TRBJ1-2; D is unresolved. Per germline, CDR1 LGHDT and CDR2 YNNKEL (reference sequence). CDR3 length: 12 residues. Trimming left V 1 base short and J 8 bases short, with 8 bases between. CDR3 coding DNA: TGTGCCAGCAGCCAAGCCGTTTGGGGCTACACCTTC. Protein product: CASSQAVWGYTF.

The rearrangement uses TRBV2 and TRBJ1-2; D may be TRBD1 (5 bases). V gave up 1 base and J gave up 4 bases, with 13 bases separating them. Per germline, CDR1 SNHLY and CDR2 FYNNEI. There are 15 residues in the CDR3. CDR3 residues: CASSEDRQAIYGYTF. The DNA of the CDR3 is TGTGCCAGCAGTGAAGACAGGCAGGCGATCTATGGCTACACCTTC.

The chain couples TRBV25-1 to TRBJ2-5; D perhaps matches TRBD1 (5 bases). Trimming shortened V by 3 bases and J by 5 bases, and 13 bases separated the two germline ends. CDR3 size: 14 residues. CDR1 MGHDK and CDR2 SYGVNS come from the germline V gene. CDR3: CASSDPDSWETQYF. CDR3 sequence (DNA): TGTGCCAGCAGTGATCCAGACAGTTGGGAGACCCAGTACTTC.

The gene calls are TRBV12-3 or TRBV12-4 and TRBJ2-7; 8 nucleotides align to TRBD1. V gave up 6 bases and J gave up 3 bases; unmatched junction bases: 10. The CDR3 is 15 residues long. The CDR3 loop is CASSPTGAILYEQYF. The CDR3 coding sequence is TGTGCCAGCAGCCCGACAGGGGCGATCCTCTACGAGCAGTACTTC.

This rearrangement joins TRBV20-1 to TRBJ2-1; D is undetermined. V lost 5 bases to trimming and J lost 10 bases, with 18 bases between them. Germline V gene data show CDR1 as DFQATT and CDR2 as SNEGSKA (reference sequence). The CDR3 runs 13 residues. The CDR3 region has the DNA TGCAGTGCTCCCCCACGGCCCAAAACGGAGCAGTTCTTC. Translation: CSAPPRPKTEQFF.

The CDR3 bases are TGTGCCTGGAGTGACAGAAAGAACACTGAAGCTTTCTTT. It codes for CAWSDRKNTEAFF. The rearrangement uses TRBV30 and TRBJ1-1; D remains unclear. Trimming took 1 base from V and 1 from J, leaving 7 bases between them. The CDR3 has 13 residues. Looked up from germline, CDR1 is GTSNPN and CDR2 is SVGIG (reference sequence).

The CDR3 nucleotides read TGTGCCAGCAGGACTAGCGGGGATTACGAGCAGTACTTC. It is translated as CASRTSGDYEQYF. The V call is TRBV12-3 or TRBV12-4, the J call TRBJ2-7, with 11 bases identical to TRBD2. J gave up 4 bases and V 6 bases, and 2 bases lay outside the gene matches. CDR3 size: 13 residues.

The V gene is TRBV9, the J gene TRBJ2-7; D unresolved. Trimming removed 4 bases from V and 5 bases from J, with 13 bases in between. The CDR3 contains 13 residues. From germline, CDR1 is SGDLS and CDR2 YYNGEE. The DNA for the CDR3 is TGTGCCAGCAGCAGTGGCCTTAGGGACGAGCAGTACTTC. Its translation: CASSSGLRDEQYF.

The chain is built from TRBV27 and TRBJ2-7; no clear D gene. The CDR3 consists of 15 residues. Trimming removed 5 bases at V and 3 bases at J, with 17 bases between. CDR1 and CDR2 from the germline V gene are MNHEY and SMNVEV (reference sequence). Written as DNA, the CDR3 is TGTGCCAGCAGTCCACGGGTTTTCGCCCGCTACGAGCAGTACTTC. Translated: CASSPRVFARYEQYF.

The rearrangement uses TRBV20-1 and TRBJ2-2, with D possibly TRBD2 on 6 matching bases. The CDR3 length is 17 residues. Germline V gene sequence: CDR1 DFQATT, CDR2 SNEGSKA (reference sequence). V lost 1 base, J lost 4 bases, and 19 bases lay in between. The CDR3 DNA reads TGCAGTGCTAGAGGCGGGGCAGCCACCCCCATCACCGGGGAGCTGTTTTTT. Translating it yields CSARGGAATPITGELFF.

The rearrangement links TRBV5-6 to TRBJ1-5, with TRBD1 matching over 7 bases. There are 14 residues in the CDR3. The V gene end was trimmed by 4 bases and the J gene end by 7 bases; junction bases not matched to a gene: 8. Germline lookup yields CDR1 SGHDT and CDR2 YYEEEE. In nucleotides, the CDR3 is TGTGCCAGCAGCGTCCGGGACAGTTCCCAGCCCCAGCATTTT. Amino acid sequence: CASSVRDSSQPQHF.

This clonotype showed up just once. This chain connects TRBV5-6 to TRBJ2-5; D uncertain. V gave up 4 bases and J gave up 3 bases, with 16 bases separating them. CDR1 is SGHDT, CDR2 YYEEEE, per germline. The CDR3 loop spans 15 amino acids. The CDR3 DNA is TGTGCCAGCAGCCCAAGGACGGTTACCAAAGAGACCCAGTACTTC. This gives the protein CASSPRTVTKETQYF. The complete variable domain, with remaining parts taken from reference TRBV5-6 and TRBJ2-5, reads DAGVTQSPTHLIKTRGQQVTLRCSPKSGHDTVSWYQQALGQGPQFIFQYYEEEERQRGNFPDRFSGHQFPNYSSELNVNALLLGDSALYLCASSPRTVTKETQYFGPGTRLLVL.

CDR3 loop: CATSRVGGSTEAFF. The CDR3, as DNA: TGTGCCACCAGCAGAGTTGGGGGTAGCACTGAAGCTTTCTTT. This chain connects TRBV15 to TRBJ1-1; tentative D call: TRBD1 (5 bases). Per germline, CDR1 LNHNV and CDR2 YYDKDF (reference sequence). Trimming shortened V by 1 base and J by 4 bases, and 10 bases separated the two germline ends. This CDR3 region has 14 residues.

The V and J genes are TRBV9 and TRBJ1-6, with 7 bases identical to TRBD1. Losses at the gene ends were 0 bases for V and 7 bases for J; bases not matched to a gene: 13. CDR3 length: 18 amino acids. Germline V CDR1 and CDR2: SGDLS, YYNGEE. The CDR3 nucleotides are TGTGCCAGCAGCGTAGCCCCCAGGGGGGGGACAGCAAATTCACCCCTCCACTTT. The encoded protein is CASSVAPRGGTANSPLHF.

The chain links TRBV29-1 to TRBJ2-1; no definite D call. Trimming took off 3 bases at V and 0 bases at J, with 6 bases between the two ends. The CDR3 length is 13 residues. CDR1 is SQVTM, CDR2 ANQGSEA, per germline. In nucleotides, the CDR3 is TGCAGCGTTGACGGTATCTCCTACAATGAGCAGTTCTTC. This sequence encodes CSVDGISYNEQFF.

The CDR3 DNA follows: TGTGCCTGGGGGACTAGCGGGGGATCCTACGAGCAGTACTTC. Protein sequence: CAWGTSGGSYEQYF. This rearrangement joins TRBV30 to TRBJ2-7, with 14 bases fitting TRBD2. The trim removed 5 bases at V and 1 base at J, leaving 1 base unmatched. The CDR3 loop spans 14 amino acids. Per germline, CDR1 GTSNPN and CDR2 SVGIG (reference sequence).

The chain recombines TRBV20-1 with TRBJ2-5; 12 bases line up with TRBD2. The germline gives CDR1 DFQATT, CDR2 SNEGSKA (reference sequence). The CDR3 is 19 residues long. V lost 0 bases, J lost 7 bases, and 18 bases stayed unmatched. CDR3 sequence: CSARDKVRLAGALGVTQYF. The CDR3 DNA reads as TGCAGTGCTAGAGATAAAGTTCGACTAGCGGGAGCCCTGGGAGTGACCCAGTACTTC.

This clonotype was seen once. The genes are TRBV6-1 and TRBJ1-6, with TRBD1 identical over 9 bases. Germline V CDR1 and CDR2: MNHNS, SASEGT. The CDR3 totals 16 residues. V lost 5 bases and J lost 9; bases outside the gene matches: 11. Here the CDR3 DNA reads TGTGCCAGCAGTAAGCGAACAGGGGGCGCGGGTTCACCCCTCCACTTT. This translates into CASSKRTGGAGSPLHF.

The gene calls are TRBV20-1 and TRBJ2-5; D is possibly TRBD1 (6 bases). V was clipped by 4 bases and J by 1 base, with 13 bases between them. The CDR3 consists of 14 residues. Germline V gene lookup returns CDR1 DFQATT and CDR2 SNEGSKA (reference sequence). The CDR3 DNA follows: TGCAGTGCTAACGGGCTGGGGGCCCAAGAGACCCAGTACTTC. Its protein product is CSANGLGAQETQYF.

The genes are TRBV20-1 and TRBJ2-1; D uncertain. Trimming left V 1 base short and J 4 bases short, with 5 bases between. Germline V gives CDR1 DFQATT, CDR2 SNEGSKA (reference sequence). The length of the CDR3 is 12 residues. Here the CDR3 reads CSARGFYNEQFF. CDR3 in DNA: TGCAGTGCTAGAGGTTTTTACAATGAGCAGTTCTTC.

The rearrangement uses TRBV20-1 and TRBJ1-2, with 8 bases identical to TRBD1. The V segment lost 7 bases and the J segment 4 bases; nucleotides outside the gene matches: 8. CDR1 and CDR2 (germline): DFQATT, SNEGSKA (reference sequence). The CDR3 totals 13 residues. The CDR3 spells CSGRTGPGYGYTF. The CDR3 DNA sequence: TGCAGTGGCCGGACAGGGCCAGGCTATGGCTACACCTTC.

The V call is TRBV5-1, the J call TRBJ2-5; D is ambiguous. V was cut by 5 bases and J by 5 bases, with 7 bases left in between. This CDR3 has 11 residues. The germline gives CDR1 SGHRS, CDR2 YFSETQ. As DNA, the CDR3 is TGCGCCAGCAGGTGGTCGGAGACCCAGTACTTC. It codes for CASRWSETQYF.

The chain couples TRBV9 to TRBJ2-5, with D possibly TRBD2 on 7 matching bases. The CDR3 runs 14 residues. V lost 4 bases and J 5 bases, leaving 15 bases between the germline ends. Looked up from germline, CDR1 is SGDLS and CDR2 is YYNGEE. The CDR3 bases are TGTGCCAGCAGCCTCGAGGGGGGGAGCGAGACCCAGTACTTC. The encoded protein is CASSLEGGSETQYF.